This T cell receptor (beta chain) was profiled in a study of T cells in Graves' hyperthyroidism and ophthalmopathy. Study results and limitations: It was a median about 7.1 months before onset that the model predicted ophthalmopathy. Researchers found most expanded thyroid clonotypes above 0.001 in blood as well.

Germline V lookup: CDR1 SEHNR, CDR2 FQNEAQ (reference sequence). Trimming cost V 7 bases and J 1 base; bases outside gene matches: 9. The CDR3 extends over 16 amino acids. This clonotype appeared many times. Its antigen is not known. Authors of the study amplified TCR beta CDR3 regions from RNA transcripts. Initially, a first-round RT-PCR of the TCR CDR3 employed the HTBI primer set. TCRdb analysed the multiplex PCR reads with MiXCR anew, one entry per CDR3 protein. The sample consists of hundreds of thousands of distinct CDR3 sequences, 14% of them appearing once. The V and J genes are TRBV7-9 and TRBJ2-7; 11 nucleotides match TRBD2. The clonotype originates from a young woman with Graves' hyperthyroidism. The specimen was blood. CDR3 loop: CASIPSGTSGSYEQYF. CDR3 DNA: TGTGCCAGCATCCCGTCCGGGACTAGCGGATCCTACGAGCAGTACTTC.